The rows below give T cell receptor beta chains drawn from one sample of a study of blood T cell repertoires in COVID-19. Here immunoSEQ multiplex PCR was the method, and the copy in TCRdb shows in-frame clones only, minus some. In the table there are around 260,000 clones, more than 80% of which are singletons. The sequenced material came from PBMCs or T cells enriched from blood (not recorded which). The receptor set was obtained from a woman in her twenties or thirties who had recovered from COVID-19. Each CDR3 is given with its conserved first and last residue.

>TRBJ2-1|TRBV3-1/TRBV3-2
CASSGTSGYNEQFF
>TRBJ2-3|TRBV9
CASSGGPGGGTDTQYF
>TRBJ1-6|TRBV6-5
CASSYVGSGSPLHF
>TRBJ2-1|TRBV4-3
CASSARDRENNEQFF
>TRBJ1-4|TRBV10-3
CATLAGDRANEKLFF
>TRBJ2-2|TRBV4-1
CASSHAGQTTGELFF
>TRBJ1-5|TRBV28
CASSFSGMSNQPQHF
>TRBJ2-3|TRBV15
CATSRGTSPADTQYF
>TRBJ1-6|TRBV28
CASSLRVSPLHF
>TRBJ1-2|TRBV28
CASSKESNYGYTF
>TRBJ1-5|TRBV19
CASSRDRNSNQPQHF
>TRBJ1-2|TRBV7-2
CASSSDGKLWGYTF
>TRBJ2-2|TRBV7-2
CASSLQMNTGELFF
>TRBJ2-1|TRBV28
CASSSVSSSNEQFF
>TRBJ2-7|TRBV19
CASRDPGGTYEQYF
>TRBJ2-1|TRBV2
CASSFYHEQFF
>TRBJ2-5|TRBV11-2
CASSLSASEETQYF
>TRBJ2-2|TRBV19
CASSSRQGAKGELFF
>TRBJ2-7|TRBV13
CASRLGGNEQYF
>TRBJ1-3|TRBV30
CAWKGIGNTIYF
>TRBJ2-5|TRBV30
CAWSSLETQYF
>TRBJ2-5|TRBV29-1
CSVILGGGQTQYF
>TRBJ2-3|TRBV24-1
CATSDTGTGETQYF
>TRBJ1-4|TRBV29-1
CSVEDGTNEKLFF